A selection of T cell receptor beta chains follows, all from one sample in a study of blood T cells in healthy people across ages. TCRdb re-analysed the 5' RACE reads in MiXCR, keeping a single row per CDR3 protein. The table includes 850,000 to 950,000 distinct CDR3 sequences, around 28% detected once. The sequencing sample was made of blood. These receptors were collected from an elderly woman in good health. Both conserved end residues are part of each CDR3. D genes are given only for firm matches. The size of a clone is reported for some rows only, either as once, few or many, or as a class for expanded clones.

d_call: TRBD1; clone_size: many; j_call: TRBJ2-5; v_call: TRBV7-2; cdr3_nt: TGTGCCAGCAGCTCCTCGACAGGGGGCGCGGAGACCCAGTACTTC; cdr3_aa: CASSSSTGGAETQYF
d_call: TRBD2; clone_size: -; j_call: TRBJ2-1; v_call: TRBV15; cdr3_nt: TGTGCCACCAGAACTAGCGGGAGCTCCTACAATGAGCAGTTCTTC; cdr3_aa: CATRTSGSSYNEQFF
d_call: TRBD1; clone_size: many; j_call: TRBJ1-2; v_call: TRBV2; cdr3_nt: TGTGCCAGCAGCGTAGGGCGACAGGGATATGGCTACACCTTC; cdr3_aa: CASSVGRQGYGYTF
d_call: -; clone_size: few; j_call: TRBJ2-2; v_call: TRBV9; cdr3_nt: TGTGCCAGCAGCGTAGTGGAGGCGAACACCGGGGAGCTGTTTTTT; cdr3_aa: CASSVVEANTGELFF
d_call: -; clone_size: -; j_call: TRBJ2-4; v_call: TRBV20-1; cdr3_nt: TGCAGTGCTAGAGGGGGGCGGGTCTACGTGCAGTACTTC; cdr3_aa: CSARGGRVYVQYF
d_call: TRBD1; clone_size: once; j_call: TRBJ2-6; v_call: TRBV9; cdr3_nt: TGTGCCAGCAGCGTGGGGACAGGGAGCTCTGGGGCCAACGTCCTGACTTTC; cdr3_aa: CASSVGTGSSGANVLTF
d_call: -; clone_size: few; j_call: TRBJ2-7; v_call: TRBV12-3/TRBV12-4; cdr3_nt: TGTGCCAGCAGTGGCGCTTACAATGAGCAGTACTTC; cdr3_aa: CASSGAYNEQYF
d_call: -; clone_size: few; j_call: TRBJ1-6; v_call: TRBV5-1; cdr3_nt: TGCGCCAGCAGCTTGGGGCTTTCGGATTCACCCCTCCACTTT; cdr3_aa: CASSLGLSDSPLHF
d_call: TRBD2; clone_size: once; j_call: TRBJ2-5; v_call: TRBV5-1; cdr3_nt: TGCGCCAGCAGCTTGACTAGCGGGACTCGTAATGAGCAGTACTTC; cdr3_aa: CASSLTSGTRNEQYF
d_call: -; clone_size: many; j_call: TRBJ2-3; v_call: TRBV20-1; cdr3_nt: TGCAGTGCTAGAGATCCGGGGTCGGGAACAGATACGCAGTATTTT; cdr3_aa: CSARDPGSGTDTQYF
d_call: -; clone_size: few; j_call: TRBJ1-1; v_call: TRBV7-9; cdr3_nt: TGTGCCAGCAGCTTGGAGGGGTGGATGAACACTGAAGCTTTCTTT; cdr3_aa: CASSLEGWMNTEAFF
d_call: -; clone_size: many; j_call: TRBJ2-3; v_call: TRBV5-5; cdr3_nt: TGTGCCAGCAGCGTCAGGGGGGGAACCACAGATACGCAGTATTTT; cdr3_aa: CASSVRGGTTDTQYF
d_call: -; clone_size: -; j_call: TRBJ2-5; v_call: TRBV3-1; cdr3_nt: TGTGCCAGCAGCCAAGCAATGATCGAAGAGACCCAGTACTTC; cdr3_aa: CASSQAMIEETQYF
d_call: -; clone_size: -; j_call: TRBJ2-5; v_call: TRBV7-2; cdr3_nt: TGTGCCAGCAGCTCATCCTTAGGCGGGCTCGGGGAGACCCAGTACTTC; cdr3_aa: CASSSSLGGLGETQYF
d_call: -; clone_size: many; j_call: TRBJ1-2; v_call: TRBV20-1; cdr3_nt: TGCAGTGCTAGAGATAGGGAGAGGCTCGGCTATGGCTACACCTTC; cdr3_aa: CSARDRERLGYGYTF
d_call: -; clone_size: -; j_call: TRBJ2-1; v_call: TRBV20-1; cdr3_nt: TGCAGTGCTAGAGGTGGCGGTCAGACCTACAATGAGCAGTTCTTC; cdr3_aa: CSARGGGQTYNEQFF
d_call: -; clone_size: -; j_call: TRBJ1-1; v_call: TRBV7-2; cdr3_nt: TGTGCCAGCAGCTTAGGTTCTCAGAGTCGGACTGAAGCTTTCTTT; cdr3_aa: CASSLGSQSRTEAFF
d_call: TRBD2; clone_size: few; j_call: TRBJ2-2; v_call: TRBV7-2; cdr3_nt: TGTGCCAGCAGCCCACGCGGGGGGGCGGGCACCGGGGAGCTGTTTTTT; cdr3_aa: CASSPRGGAGTGELFF
d_call: TRBD1; clone_size: -; j_call: TRBJ1-2; v_call: TRBV11-2; cdr3_nt: TGTGCCAGCAGCTTACTCTTTGGACAGGACTATGGCCACACCTTC; cdr3_aa: CASSLLFGQDYGHTF
d_call: TRBD2; clone_size: -; j_call: TRBJ2-5; v_call: TRBV30; cdr3_nt: TGTGCCTGGAGAAACGCGGGGGGGCGGGAGACCCAGTACTTC; cdr3_aa: CAWRNAGGRETQYF
d_call: -; clone_size: -; j_call: TRBJ2-1; v_call: TRBV28; cdr3_nt: TGTGCCAGTCTAGGTAATACGAACGAGCAGTTCTTC; cdr3_aa: CASLGNTNEQFF
d_call: -; clone_size: -; j_call: TRBJ1-1; v_call: TRBV14; cdr3_nt: TGTGCCAGCAGCCTCCCTGCGGGGGCGAACACTGAAGCTTTCTTT; cdr3_aa: CASSLPAGANTEAFF
d_call: TRBD2; clone_size: -; j_call: TRBJ2-5; v_call: TRBV20-1; cdr3_nt: TGCCGTGCTAGACCGGAGCTAGCGGGGGGGCGCGAGACCCAGTACTTC; cdr3_aa: CRARPELAGGRETQYF
d_call: -; clone_size: many; j_call: TRBJ2-7; v_call: TRBV6-5; cdr3_nt: TGTGCCAGCAGGGGCCAGGCTGACGAGCAGTACTTC; cdr3_aa: CASRGQADEQYF
d_call: -; clone_size: many; j_call: TRBJ2-3; v_call: TRBV3-1; cdr3_nt: TGTGCCAGCAGCCAGTCGACTCGGGGTACGCAGTATTTT; cdr3_aa: CASSQSTRGTQYF
d_call: -; clone_size: -; j_call: TRBJ1-1; v_call: TRBV3-1; cdr3_nt: TGTGCCAGCAGCCAACCAAGAAACACTGAAGCTTTCTTT; cdr3_aa: CASSQPRNTEAFF
d_call: -; clone_size: -; j_call: TRBJ1-1; v_call: TRBV15; cdr3_nt: TGTGCCACGAGACTGGTGAGGGTTACTGAAGCTTTCTTT; cdr3_aa: CATRLVRVTEAFF
d_call: -; clone_size: many; j_call: TRBJ2-6; v_call: TRBV7-2; cdr3_nt: TGTGCCAGCAGCTTTAATTTGGCGGGGATCTCTGGTGGGGCCAACGTCCTGACTTTC; cdr3_aa: CASSFNLAGISGGANVLTF
d_call: TRBD1; clone_size: few; j_call: TRBJ2-7; v_call: TRBV28; cdr3_nt: TGTGCCAGCAGTCCGGACAGGGATTTCTACGAGCAGTACTTC; cdr3_aa: CASSPDRDFYEQYF
d_call: TRBD1; clone_size: many; j_call: TRBJ1-6; v_call: TRBV12-3/TRBV12-4; cdr3_nt: TGTGCCAGCAGTTTAGACAGGGGTAATTCACCCCTCCACTTT; cdr3_aa: CASSLDRGNSPLHF
d_call: -; clone_size: -; j_call: TRBJ2-4; v_call: TRBV6-2/TRBV6-3; cdr3_nt: TGTGCCAGTAGTTCGACGGAGACCCGGTACTTC; cdr3_aa: CASSSTETRYF
d_call: TRBD2; clone_size: many; j_call: TRBJ2-1; v_call: TRBV6-5; cdr3_nt: TGTGCCAGCACCTATAGCGGGGGGGCAGGGAATGAGCAGTTCTTC; cdr3_aa: CASTYSGGAGNEQFF
d_call: -; clone_size: many; j_call: TRBJ2-3; v_call: TRBV7-9; cdr3_nt: TGTGCCAGCAGCTTAGTGCTAATAACTCCTAGCACAGATACGCAGTATTTT; cdr3_aa: CASSLVLITPSTDTQYF
d_call: TRBD2; clone_size: -; j_call: TRBJ2-1; v_call: TRBV6-5; cdr3_nt: TGTGCCAGCAGCCTTACAACTAGCGGGAGGAACAATGAGCAGTTCTTC; cdr3_aa: CASSLTTSGRNNEQFF
d_call: -; clone_size: -; j_call: TRBJ1-1; v_call: TRBV20-1; cdr3_nt: TGCAGTGCTGGGCTCGGGAGAAACACTGAAGCTTTCTTT; cdr3_aa: CSAGLGRNTEAFF
d_call: -; clone_size: -; j_call: TRBJ1-5; v_call: TRBV3-1; cdr3_nt: TGTGCCAGCAGCCGACGGACTAGCAATCAGCCCCAGCATTTT; cdr3_aa: CASSRRTSNQPQHF
d_call: -; clone_size: many; j_call: TRBJ2-1; v_call: TRBV7-2; cdr3_nt: TGTGCCAGCAGCTTAAGTTGGGGGCTCAATGAGCAGTTCTTC; cdr3_aa: CASSLSWGLNEQFF
d_call: -; clone_size: many; j_call: TRBJ2-1; v_call: TRBV24-1; cdr3_nt: TGTGCCACCAGTTCCCGACCAACGGGGTCAAGCTCCTACAATGAGCAGTTCTTC; cdr3_aa: CATSSRPTGSSSYNEQFF
d_call: TRBD1; clone_size: many; j_call: TRBJ2-6; v_call: TRBV6-5; cdr3_nt: TGTGCCAGCAGTTACCTAGACAGGGGGCGTTTATCTGGGGCCAACGTCCTGACTTTC; cdr3_aa: CASSYLDRGRLSGANVLTF
d_call: -; clone_size: many; j_call: TRBJ2-2; v_call: TRBV4-1; cdr3_nt: TGCGCCAGCAGCCTTGGCCGGGGGAGCTCCGGGGAGCTGTTTTTT; cdr3_aa: CASSLGRGSSGELFF
d_call: TRBD2; clone_size: many; j_call: TRBJ2-1; v_call: TRBV7-7; cdr3_nt: TGTGCCAGCAGCCCTACACTAGCGGGGGGCAGGGATGAGCAGTTCTTC; cdr3_aa: CASSPTLAGGRDEQFF
d_call: TRBD1; clone_size: -; j_call: TRBJ1-1; v_call: TRBV6-1; cdr3_nt: TGTGCCAGCAGTGGAGACAGGGGGGGGGACACTGAAGCTTTCTTT; cdr3_aa: CASSGDRGGDTEAFF